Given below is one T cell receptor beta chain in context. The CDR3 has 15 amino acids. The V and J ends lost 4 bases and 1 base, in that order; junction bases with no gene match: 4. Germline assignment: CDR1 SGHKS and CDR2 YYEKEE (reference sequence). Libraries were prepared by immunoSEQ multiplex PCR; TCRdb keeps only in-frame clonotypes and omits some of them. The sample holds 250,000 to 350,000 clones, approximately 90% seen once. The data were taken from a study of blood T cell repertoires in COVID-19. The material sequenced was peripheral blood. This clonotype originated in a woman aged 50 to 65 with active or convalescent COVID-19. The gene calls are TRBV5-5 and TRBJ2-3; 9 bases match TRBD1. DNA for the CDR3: TGTGCCAGCAGCAATGGACAGGGGCGCACAGATACGCAGTATTTT. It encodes CASSNGQGRTDTQYF.